This T cell receptor (beta chain) was sequenced for a study of shared clonotypes between healthy human individuals. The naive CD8 subset, CD45RO-negative cells positively selected for CCR7, excluded terminally differentiated effector memory CD45RA+ cells. Donation came from healthy HIV-negative adults that had no recent acute infections or vaccinations. Sorted-subset replicate PCRs used approximately 180 ng of genomic DNA. This amount corresponded to some 32,000 T cell genomes. The protocol was immunoSEQ multiplex PCR, while the TCRdb copy is restricted to in-frame clones and leaves out a portion. The sample holds about 1,800,000 clones, about 95% seen once. Trimming shortened V by 0 bases and J by 4 bases, and 10 bases separated the two germline ends. The germline V gene encodes CDR1 SGHRS and CDR2 YFSETQ. The CDR3 extends over 14 amino acids.

This TCR was recovered from a man younger than 35 in good health. Sequencing was carried out using naive CD8+ T cells sorted from blood. The chain joins TRBV5-1 to TRBJ1-2; possibly TRBD1 for D (6 bases). The CDR3 loop is CASSLEGGSYGYTF. The CDR3 DNA reads TGCGCCAGCAGCTTGGAAGGGGGTAGCTATGGCTACACCTTC.